The 29 T cell receptor beta chains presented below share a single source sample, sequenced in a study of STAT5B mutations in CD4+ large granular lymphocyte leukemia. Profiling relied on immunoSEQ multiplex PCR, and the TCRdb table lists in-frame clones only, not all of them. There are some 41,000 clones in the sample; approximately 84% occur only once, and under 0.4% lies in the top ten. The sample was CD4+ T cells from blood buffy coats. These receptors came from a human donor in good health.

The J gene is TRBJ2-1, the V gene TRBV9; the D is unclear. CDR3 length: 15 residues. The germline CDR1 and CDR2 sequences are SGDLS and YYNGEE. The germline V and J ends were trimmed by 4 bases and 8 bases, with 19 bases remaining between them. The CDR3 DNA is TGTGCCAGCAGCATCAGTAGTGGACGGAACTATGAGCAGTTCTTC. This translates into CASSISSGRNYEQFF.

The V and J genes are TRBV10-3 and TRBJ1-1; D is undetermined. The CDR3 spans 14 residues. Between the trimmed V and J ends, which lost 8 bases and 9 bases, there was a span of 22 bases. Germline assignment: CDR1 ENHRY and CDR2 SYGVKD. The chain's CDR3 is CAIVKEVETGKAFF. Written as DNA, the CDR3 is TGTGCCATCGTGAAGGAGGTGGAGACTGGGAAAGCTTTCTTT.

The V gene is TRBV7-2, the J gene TRBJ2-5, with 8 positions matching TRBD1. The CDR3 spans 14 residues. Germline values: CDR1 SGHTA, CDR2 FQGNSA. The junction had 7 bases not matched to a gene; V was cut back by 5 bases and J by 5 bases. The CDR3 DNA reads as TGTGCCAGCAGCACTGGACAGGGTATTGAGACCCAGTACTTC. Translated: CASSTGQGIETQYF.

The rearrangement joins TRBV4-1 to TRBJ1-2, with 7 nucleotides matching TRBD1. With V trimmed by 6 bases and J by 2 bases, 15 bases remained unmatched. In germline, CDR1 is MGHRA, CDR2 YSYEKL. CDR3 size: 17 residues. CDR3 sequence: CASRERDRTAKNYGYTF. CDR3 nucleotide sequence: TGCGCCAGCAGAGAACGGGACAGAACTGCTAAAAACTATGGCTACACCTTC.

The V gene is TRBV2, the J gene TRBJ1-4; weak D call: TRBD1 (5 bases). Germline lookup yields CDR1 SNHLY and CDR2 FYNNEI. V lost 2 bases to trimming and J lost 4 bases, with 14 bases between them. This CDR3 spans 16 amino acids. CDR3 residues: CASSEFRVSGNEKLFF. The CDR3 region has the DNA TGTGCCAGCAGTGAATTCAGGGTTTCGGGTAATGAAAAACTGTTTTTT.

This chain uses TRBV29-1 with TRBJ1-2, with 8 bases lining up with TRBD1. The CDR3 is 13 residues long. Trimming cost V 5 bases and J 4 bases; bases outside gene matches: 6. Germline V CDR1 and CDR2: SQVTM, ANQGSEA. The CDR3 protein is CSVLGQGVYGYTF. The CDR3 nucleotides read TGCAGCGTTTTAGGACAGGGCGTCTATGGCTACACCTTC.

The rearrangement joins TRBV19 to TRBJ2-5, with 8 nucleotides matching TRBD2. The germline V gene has CDR1 LNHDA and CDR2 SQIVND (reference sequence). The junction had 6 bases not matched to a gene; V was cut back by 0 bases and J by 3 bases. The CDR3 covers 16 residues. CDR3 sequence (DNA): TGTGCCAGTAGTATAGATAGGGTGCGGGGGGAAGAGACCCAGTACTTC. Its protein product is CASSIDRVRGEETQYF.

In this sample, this clone turned up once. The chain recombines TRBV18 with TRBJ2-2; 7 positions agree with TRBD1. The ends lost 2 bases at V and 0 bases at J; junction bases unmatched: 3. CDR1 and CDR2 (germline): KGHSH, LQKENI. The CDR3 is made up of 16 amino acids. Here the CDR3 reads CASSPGQVPNTGELFF. DNA of the CDR3: TGTGCCAGCTCACCAGGACAGGTCCCGAACACCGGGGAGCTGTTTTTT.

A few counts support this clone. The CDR3 loop reads CASSSHGEYEYF. In DNA form, the CDR3 reads TGTGCCAGCAGCTCGCATGGGGAGTACGAGTACTTC. The chain recombines TRBV5-4 with TRBJ2-7; tentative D call: TRBD2 (5 bases). Germline values: CDR1 SGHNT, CDR2 YYREEE (reference sequence). The V end lost 3 bases, the J end lost 11 bases, and 15 bases lay between the germline ends. There are 12 residues in the CDR3.

The gene calls are TRBV28 and TRBJ1-5; D is possibly TRBD1 (5 bases). Germline V lookup: CDR1 MDHEN, CDR2 SYDVKM. With 2 bases removed from V and 4 bases from J, the gap between germline ends came to 21 bases. This CDR3 contains 18 residues. CDR3 sequence reads: CASSLGWDWVRGNQPQHF. The CDR3 DNA follows: TGTGCCAGCAGTTTAGGATGGGACTGGGTACGGGGAAATCAGCCCCAGCATTTT.

The rearrangement links TRBV6-4 to TRBJ2-3; D might be TRBD1 or TRBD2, each matching 5 bases. V was shortened by 6 bases and J by 2 bases, with 12 bases between the two germline ends. CDR3 size: 14 residues. The V gene's germline CDR1 is MRHNA and CDR2 SNTAGT. CDR3 amino acids: CASSRDGDTDTQYF. DNA for the CDR3: TGTGCCAGCAGCCGGGACGGAGACACAGATACGCAGTATTTT.

This clone was counted only a few times. The chain employs TRBV2 and TRBJ1-5; 8 positions match TRBD1. CDR3 length: 14 amino acids. The germline CDR1 and CDR2 sequences are SNHLY and FYNNEI. With 3 bases clipped from V and 7 bases from J, the junction kept 5 bases outside the gene matches. The CDR3, as DNA: TGTGCCAGCAGTGATGACAGGGGTGGGCAGCCCCAGCATTTT. Amino acid sequence: CASSDDRGGQPQHF.

This chain connects TRBV2 to TRBJ2-7; D is unresolved. The CDR3 consists of 15 residues. Germline V gene lookup returns CDR1 SNHLY and CDR2 FYNNEI. The V end lost 6 bases, the J end lost 6 bases, and 21 bases lay between the germline ends. The CDR3: CASRAQKGTQAEQYF. DNA of the CDR3: TGTGCCAGCAGAGCCCAGAAGGGAACCCAAGCCGAGCAGTACTTC.

The rearrangement links TRBV30 to TRBJ2-1, with TRBD2 matching over 7 bases. With 3 bases clipped from V and 6 bases from J, the junction kept 5 bases outside the gene matches. Germline CDR1 and CDR2: GTSNPN and SVGIG (reference sequence). The CDR3 has 13 amino acids. The CDR3 loop reads CAWRWSGINEQFF. For the CDR3, the DNA is TGTGCCTGGAGATGGAGCGGGATCAATGAGCAGTTCTTC.

The chain couples TRBV28 to TRBJ2-7; TRBD2 agrees at 7 bases. Per the germline V gene, CDR1 is MDHEN and CDR2 is SYDVKM. The CDR3 consists of 16 residues. Germline trimming cut 2 bases from V and 7 bases from J; bases unmatched to any gene: 14. CDR3 region: CASSLGSGGGREEQYF. The CDR3 DNA follows: TGTGCCAGCAGTTTAGGGTCTGGGGGGGGAAGGGAGGAGCAGTACTTC.

The chain is built from TRBV5-4 and TRBJ2-3, with D tentatively TRBD1 (7 bases). The CDR3 sequence is 17 residues long. Germline-derived CDR1 and CDR2 are SGHNT and YYREEE (reference sequence). The germline V and J ends were trimmed by 3 bases and 0 bases, with 17 bases remaining between them. This CDR3 is CASSSETGRGSTDTQYF. In DNA form, the CDR3 reads TGTGCCAGCAGCTCGGAGACAGGGCGGGGTAGCACAGATACGCAGTATTTT.

The chain recombines TRBV5-7 with TRBJ2-3; D is unclear. TRBV5-7 is an ORF for which the function is uncertain. V lost 2 bases, J lost 0 bases, and 7 bases lay in between. This CDR3 contains 14 residues. CDR3 bases: TGTGCCAGCAGCTTTTTAGGAAGCACAGATACGCAGTATTTT. This codes for CASSFLGSTDTQYF.

The V call is TRBV4-2, the J call TRBJ2-7; TRBD2 might be the D (5 bases). The V end lost 0 bases, the J end lost 5 bases, and 17 bases lay between the germline ends. CDR1 is LGHNA and CDR2 is YNFKEQ in the germline V gene. This CDR3 has 16 amino acids. The CDR3 spells CASSQEGRGEYDEQYF. The CDR3 DNA sequence: TGTGCCAGCAGCCAAGAGGGGAGAGGCGAGTACGACGAGCAGTACTTC.

This chain connects TRBV7-2 to TRBJ1-5; D unresolved. Trimming shortened V by 8 bases and J by 1 base, and 9 bases separated the two germline ends. Germline V gives CDR1 SGHTA, CDR2 FQGNSA. The CDR3 has 13 amino acids. CDR3 sequence (DNA): TGTGCCAGCGGTACGGGAAGCAATCAGCCCCAGCATTTT. It codes for CASGTGSNQPQHF.

V is TRBV6-5 and J is TRBJ1-6, with TRBD1 as a possible D gene (5 bases). Trimming cost V 6 bases and J 10 bases, with 10 bases left between them. The CDR3 has 12 residues. The germline V gene encodes CDR1 MNHEY and CDR2 SVGAGI. CDR3 amino acids: CASSLTDSPLHF. CDR3 sequence (DNA): TGTGCCAGCAGCTTGACAGACTCACCCCTCCACTTT.

V is TRBV19 and J is TRBJ1-1; 12 nucleotides match TRBD1. Germline V gene lookup returns CDR1 LNHDA and CDR2 SQIVND (reference sequence). The CDR3 runs 18 residues. V shed 7 bases, J shed 5 bases, and the junction held 17 bases outside the gene matches. In DNA form, the CDR3 reads TGTGCCAGTACTCTATCCGGGGGGGGACAGGGGGCGTGGACTGAAGCTTTCTTT. Translation: CASTLSGGGQGAWTEAFF.

This clone was counted once. The chain employs TRBV10-3 and TRBJ2-2; tentatively, D is TRBD1 (6 bases). Germline V gene lookup returns CDR1 ENHRY and CDR2 SYGVKD. The CDR3 extends over 14 amino acids. V shed 3 bases and J shed 4 bases, with 9 bases lying between them. CDR3 DNA sequence: TGTGCCATCAGTGAAGGACAGAGCACCGGGGAGCTGTTTTTT. Amino acid sequence: CAISEGQSTGELFF.

This clone was seen a single time. The gene calls are TRBV6-5 and TRBJ2-5; 7 bases fit TRBD1. The DNA end favors TRBJ2-7, so the J call may be wrong. CDR1 and CDR2 from the germline V gene are MNHEY and SVGAGI. The length of the CDR3 is 13 residues. The CDR3 nucleotides read TGTGCCAGCACCAAGGGACAGTACTACGAGCAGTACTTC. It yields the protein CASTKGQYYEQYF.

The chain recombines TRBV29-1 with TRBJ2-3; 8 bases map to TRBD1. In germline, CDR1 is SQVTM, CDR2 ANQGSEA. The ends lost 7 bases at V and 2 bases at J; junction bases unmatched: 11. The CDR3 sequence is 15 residues long. This chain's CDR3 is CSGGDRIIFTDTQYF. The CDR3 DNA reads TGCAGCGGGGGGGACAGGATTATTTTCACAGATACGCAGTATTTT.

The rearrangement uses TRBV5-4 and TRBJ1-1, with 8 bases identical to TRBD1. This CDR3 has 14 amino acids. Germline V CDR1 and CDR2: SGHNT, YYREEE (reference sequence). After removal of 4 bases from V and 4 bases from J, the junction contained 6 bases not matched to a gene. The CDR3 loop reads CASSPTGGSTEAFF. In DNA form, the CDR3 reads TGTGCCAGCAGCCCCACAGGGGGTAGCACTGAAGCTTTCTTT.

The chain is built from TRBV6-5 and TRBJ2-6; TRBD1 aligns across 8 bases. Germline V gives CDR1 MNHEY, CDR2 SVGAGI. The ends lost 6 bases at V and 3 bases at J; junction bases unmatched: 4. The CDR3 totals 15 residues. Here the CDR3 DNA reads TGTGCCAGCAGGCCACAGGGGGATGGGGCCAACGTCCTGACTTTC. Translation gives CASRPQGDGANVLTF.

The chain has TRBV27 and TRBJ1-6, with TRBD1 as a possible D gene (5 bases). This CDR3 is built from 15 residues. The ends were cut back, 2 bases at V and 6 bases at J, with 11 bases in the middle. Germline V gene data show CDR1 as MNHEY and CDR2 as SMNVEV (reference sequence). DNA for the CDR3: TGTGCCAGCAGTTTAGGGGGTACGTTTAATTCACCCCTCCACTTT. Encoded protein: CASSLGGTFNSPLHF.

The V and J genes are TRBV7-9 and TRBJ2-1; maybe TRBD2 (7 bases). CDR3 length: 17 amino acids. Germline CDR1 SEHNR, CDR2 FQNEAQ (reference sequence). Trimming took 6 bases from V and 4 from J, leaving 22 bases between them. The chain's CDR3 is CASSYGAGGLVYNEQFF. DNA of the CDR3: TGTGCCAGCAGTTACGGGGCCGGGGGGCTTGTTTACAATGAGCAGTTCTTC. Full variable domain (remainder filled in from reference TRBV7-9 and TRBJ2-1): DTGVSQNPRHKITKRGQNVTFRCDPISEHNRLYWYRQTLGQGPEFLTYFQNEAQLEKSRLLSDRFSAERPKGSFSTLEIQRTEQGDSAMYLCASSYGAGGLVYNEQFFGPGTRLTVL.

The rearrangement links TRBV6-5 to TRBJ2-7, with a weak D call TRBD1 (5 bases). The CDR3 runs to 13 residues. Germline values: CDR1 MNHEY, CDR2 SVGAGI. Trimming removed 5 bases from V and 0 bases from J, with 8 bases in between. CDR3 in DNA: TGTGCCAGCAGTGCGACAGTCTCCTACGAGCAGTACTTC. Translation: CASSATVSYEQYF.